Below are 17 T cell receptor beta chains sequenced from a single sample in a study of T cells in Graves' hyperthyroidism and ophthalmopathy. What was amplified from RNA transcripts were TCR beta CDR3 regions. HTBI primers were used for first-round RT-PCR of the TCR CDR3. MiXCR, applied by TCRdb to the multiplex PCR reads, yields one record per CDR3 protein. The table records about 520,000 distinct CDR3 sequences, around a quarter of them present only once. The sample consisted of blood. The receptors here all came from a woman aged 25 to 39 with Graves' ophthalmopathy.

The chain is built from TRBV7-2 and TRBJ2-2, with a possible D match to TRBD2 (6 bases). This CDR3 is built from 15 residues. The V gene's germline CDR1 is SGHTA and CDR2 FQGNSA. The germline V and J ends were trimmed by 3 bases and 4 bases, with 12 bases remaining between them. CDR3 loop: CASSFGGVRTGELFF. The CDR3 DNA sequence: TGTGCCAGCAGCTTCGGCGGGGTTCGCACCGGGGAGCTGTTTTTT.

V gene TRBV7-2 combines with J gene TRBJ1-2; D gene uncertain. The germline CDR1 and CDR2 sequences are SGHTA and FQGNSA. This CDR3 contains 13 residues. With 5 bases removed from V and 8 bases from J, the gap between germline ends came to 15 bases. Here the CDR3 DNA reads TGTGCCAGCAGCCCGTATTTGGAGATCGGCTACACCTTC. The encoded protein is CASSPYLEIGYTF. The full variable domain, in which reference TRBV7-2 and TRBJ1-2 provide the parts outside the CDR3, is GAGVSQSPSNKVTEKGKDVELRCDPISGHTALYWYRQSLGQGLEFLIYFQGNSAPDKSGLPSDRFSAERTGGSVSTLTIQRTQQEDSAVYLCASSPYLEIGYTFGSGTRLTVV.

The chain couples TRBV6-5 to TRBJ1-1; no firm D call. V dropped 11 bases and J dropped 6 bases, with 13 bases sitting between them. CDR3 size: 11 residues. Germline CDR1 reads MNHEY; CDR2 reads SVGAGI. The CDR3 bases are TGTGCCGCCGTTATGACGGCTGAAGCTTTCTTT. It encodes CAAVMTAEAFF.

This clonotype has only a few counts. This clone may be a read error of a much larger clone one base away. This CDR3 is CSAIPDTLNNQPQHF. CDR3 bases: TGCAGTGCTATCCCGGACACCCTAAACAATCAGCCCCAGCATTTT. The rearrangement uses TRBV20-1 and TRBJ1-5, with a weak D call TRBD1 (5 bases). Trimming removed 4 bases at V and 3 bases at J, with 16 bases between. This CDR3 contains 15 residues. Germline V lookup: CDR1 DFQATT, CDR2 SNEGSKA (reference sequence).

This clonotype has ten or more counts. Here the CDR3 DNA reads TGTGCCAGCAGGGGAAGAGTTGAAAAACTGTTTTTT. It specifies CASRGRVEKLFF. The rearrangement joins TRBV27 to TRBJ1-4; D gene uncertain. CDR1 MNHEY and CDR2 SMNVEV come from the germline V gene (reference sequence). V was clipped by 6 bases and J by 7 bases, with 9 bases between them. This CDR3 is built from 12 residues.

The CDR3 region is CASSLKGQGAGNTIYF. CDR3 nucleotides: TGTGCCAGCAGTTTGAAGGGACAGGGTGCTGGAAACACCATATATTTT. The V call is TRBV6-2 or TRBV6-3, the J call TRBJ1-3, with TRBD1 matching 9 bases. Per the germline V gene, CDR1 is MNHEY and CDR2 is SVGEGT. This CDR3 contains 16 residues. The V and J ends lost 4 bases and 2 bases, in that order; junction bases with no gene match: 6.

This clonotype was recorded many times. V usage is TRBV19 and J usage is TRBJ1-3; D is unclear. The length of the CDR3 is 16 residues. Germline CDR1 reads LNHDA; CDR2 reads SQIVND (reference sequence). V was pared by 4 bases and J by 0 bases, with 13 bases between. CDR3 loop: CASSNARGGSGNTIYF. CDR3 bases: TGTGCCAGTAGTAACGCGCGGGGTGGCTCTGGAAACACCATATATTTT.

This clonotype was picked up a small number of times. A much larger clone differs from this one at a single base, so this may be a read error. The CDR3 nucleotides read TGTGCCAGCAGTCCCCTGGGGTCCGAGCAGTACTTC. This encodes CASSPLGSEQYF. This chain uses TRBV28 with TRBJ2-7; D ambiguous. The germline V gene has CDR1 MDHEN and CDR2 SYDVKM. V lost 5 bases and J lost 6, with 11 bases in between. The CDR3 runs 12 residues.

The V gene is TRBV27, the J gene TRBJ1-1; 8 bases are a match to TRBD1. The CDR3 consists of 12 residues. After removal of 5 bases from V and 11 bases from J, the junction contained 7 bases not matched to a gene. CDR1 and CDR2 from the germline V gene are MNHEY and SMNVEV (reference sequence). The CDR3 region is CASSHTGGHAFF. DNA of the CDR3: TGTGCCAGCAGTCATACAGGGGGACATGCTTTCTTT.

The sample holds many counts of this clonotype. The J gene is TRBJ1-2, the V gene TRBV12-3 or TRBV12-4; 7 positions match TRBD1. This CDR3 comprises 14 residues. V gave up 6 bases and J gave up 8 bases; unmatched junction bases: 12. The CDR3 sequence is CASSRTDRAMGYTF. CDR3 bases: TGTGCCAGCAGCCGAACCGACAGGGCGATGGGCTACACCTTC.

Many counts were recorded for this clonotype. This may stem from a read error, because a much larger clone lies one nucleotide away. The V and J genes are TRBV5-1 and TRBJ2-7; 9 nucleotides agree with TRBD1. Germline CDR1 SGHRS, CDR2 YFSETQ. This CDR3 has 14 amino acids. The DNA of the CDR3 is TGTGCCAGCAGTCCCGGGACAGGGAACTACGAGCAGTACTTC. Protein product: CASSPGTGNYEQYF.

The sample holds many counts of this clonotype. The rearrangement joins TRBV7-6 to TRBJ1-5; unclear D gene. The CDR3 spans 14 residues. Deletions cut 4 bases from V and 7 bases from J, with 14 bases between. Germline loops: CDR1 SGHVS, CDR2 FNYEAQ. CDR3 sequence reads: CASSSRIWAQPQHF. For the CDR3, the DNA is TGTGCCAGCAGCTCTCGTATTTGGGCCCAGCCCCAGCATTTT.

This clonotype was counted between two and nine times. V gene TRBV7-3 combines with J gene TRBJ1-1; D is perhaps TRBD1 (6 bases). The CDR3 has 13 residues. Germline CDR1 SGHTA, CDR2 FQGTGA. Trimming cost V 6 bases and J 5 bases, with 13 bases left between them. The CDR3 reads CASRSTGSTEAFF. The CDR3 coding sequence is TGTGCCAGCAGATCCACAGGGAGTACTGAAGCTTTCTTT. Supplemented by reference TRBV7-3 and TRBJ1-1, the full variable domain reads GAGVSQTPSNKVTEKGKYVELRCDPISGHTALYWYRQSLGQGPEFLIYFQGTGAADDSGLPNDRFFAVRPEGSVSTLKIQRTERGDSAVYLCASRSTGSTEAFFGQGTRLTVV.

This chain connects TRBV2 to TRBJ1-1, with 7 bases lining up with TRBD1. The CDR3 runs to 14 residues. The junction had 6 bases not matched to a gene; V was cut back by 6 bases and J by 2 bases. Germline CDR1 SNHLY, CDR2 FYNNEI. In DNA, the CDR3 is TGTGCCAGCAGAAAGACAGGGTTTAACACTGAAGCTTTCTTT. This gives the protein CASRKTGFNTEAFF.

This clonotype has at least ten counts. The chain uses TRBV11-2 and TRBJ2-2, with no clear D. V lost 2 bases and J 8 bases, leaving 15 bases between the germline ends. CDR3 length: 15 amino acids. From germline, CDR1 is SGHAT and CDR2 FQNNGV. The CDR3 DNA reads TGTGCCAGCAGCTTAAGATCGACGGATCCTGGGGAGCTGTTTTTT. This sequence encodes CASSLRSTDPGELFF.

This clonotype was counted ten times or more. The chain joins TRBV12-3 or TRBV12-4 to TRBJ1-1; 10 bases are shared with TRBD1. This CDR3 comprises 15 residues. Germline trimming cut 5 bases from V and 7 bases from J; bases unmatched to any gene: 10. The CDR3 spells CASSGQTGGDGEAFF. The CDR3, as DNA: TGTGCCAGCAGTGGACAGACAGGGGGCGATGGTGAAGCTTTCTTT.

This clonotype has at least ten counts. V gene TRBV6-1 combines with J gene TRBJ1-3; D is unresolved. V dropped 6 bases and J dropped 0 bases, with 12 bases sitting between them. The CDR3 has 15 amino acids. Germline V CDR1 and CDR2: MNHNS, SASEGT. The CDR3 nucleotides read TGTGCCAGCAGGGCCGAACATTACTCTGGAAACACCATATATTTT. Translated: CASRAEHYSGNTIYF.